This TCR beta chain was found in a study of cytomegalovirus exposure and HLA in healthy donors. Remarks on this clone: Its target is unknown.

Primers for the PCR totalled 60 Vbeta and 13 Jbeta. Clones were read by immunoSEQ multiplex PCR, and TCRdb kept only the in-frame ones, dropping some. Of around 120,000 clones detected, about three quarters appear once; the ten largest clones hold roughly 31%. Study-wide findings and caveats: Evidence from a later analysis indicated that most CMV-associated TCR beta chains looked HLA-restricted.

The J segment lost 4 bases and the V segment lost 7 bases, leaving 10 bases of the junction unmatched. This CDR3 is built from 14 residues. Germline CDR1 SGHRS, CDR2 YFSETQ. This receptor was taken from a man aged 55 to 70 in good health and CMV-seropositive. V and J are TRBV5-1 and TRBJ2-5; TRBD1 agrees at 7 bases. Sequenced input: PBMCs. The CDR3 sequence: CASRKSDRSETQYF. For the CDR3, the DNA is TGCGCCAGCCGTAAATCGGACAGGTCAGAGACCCAGTACTTC.